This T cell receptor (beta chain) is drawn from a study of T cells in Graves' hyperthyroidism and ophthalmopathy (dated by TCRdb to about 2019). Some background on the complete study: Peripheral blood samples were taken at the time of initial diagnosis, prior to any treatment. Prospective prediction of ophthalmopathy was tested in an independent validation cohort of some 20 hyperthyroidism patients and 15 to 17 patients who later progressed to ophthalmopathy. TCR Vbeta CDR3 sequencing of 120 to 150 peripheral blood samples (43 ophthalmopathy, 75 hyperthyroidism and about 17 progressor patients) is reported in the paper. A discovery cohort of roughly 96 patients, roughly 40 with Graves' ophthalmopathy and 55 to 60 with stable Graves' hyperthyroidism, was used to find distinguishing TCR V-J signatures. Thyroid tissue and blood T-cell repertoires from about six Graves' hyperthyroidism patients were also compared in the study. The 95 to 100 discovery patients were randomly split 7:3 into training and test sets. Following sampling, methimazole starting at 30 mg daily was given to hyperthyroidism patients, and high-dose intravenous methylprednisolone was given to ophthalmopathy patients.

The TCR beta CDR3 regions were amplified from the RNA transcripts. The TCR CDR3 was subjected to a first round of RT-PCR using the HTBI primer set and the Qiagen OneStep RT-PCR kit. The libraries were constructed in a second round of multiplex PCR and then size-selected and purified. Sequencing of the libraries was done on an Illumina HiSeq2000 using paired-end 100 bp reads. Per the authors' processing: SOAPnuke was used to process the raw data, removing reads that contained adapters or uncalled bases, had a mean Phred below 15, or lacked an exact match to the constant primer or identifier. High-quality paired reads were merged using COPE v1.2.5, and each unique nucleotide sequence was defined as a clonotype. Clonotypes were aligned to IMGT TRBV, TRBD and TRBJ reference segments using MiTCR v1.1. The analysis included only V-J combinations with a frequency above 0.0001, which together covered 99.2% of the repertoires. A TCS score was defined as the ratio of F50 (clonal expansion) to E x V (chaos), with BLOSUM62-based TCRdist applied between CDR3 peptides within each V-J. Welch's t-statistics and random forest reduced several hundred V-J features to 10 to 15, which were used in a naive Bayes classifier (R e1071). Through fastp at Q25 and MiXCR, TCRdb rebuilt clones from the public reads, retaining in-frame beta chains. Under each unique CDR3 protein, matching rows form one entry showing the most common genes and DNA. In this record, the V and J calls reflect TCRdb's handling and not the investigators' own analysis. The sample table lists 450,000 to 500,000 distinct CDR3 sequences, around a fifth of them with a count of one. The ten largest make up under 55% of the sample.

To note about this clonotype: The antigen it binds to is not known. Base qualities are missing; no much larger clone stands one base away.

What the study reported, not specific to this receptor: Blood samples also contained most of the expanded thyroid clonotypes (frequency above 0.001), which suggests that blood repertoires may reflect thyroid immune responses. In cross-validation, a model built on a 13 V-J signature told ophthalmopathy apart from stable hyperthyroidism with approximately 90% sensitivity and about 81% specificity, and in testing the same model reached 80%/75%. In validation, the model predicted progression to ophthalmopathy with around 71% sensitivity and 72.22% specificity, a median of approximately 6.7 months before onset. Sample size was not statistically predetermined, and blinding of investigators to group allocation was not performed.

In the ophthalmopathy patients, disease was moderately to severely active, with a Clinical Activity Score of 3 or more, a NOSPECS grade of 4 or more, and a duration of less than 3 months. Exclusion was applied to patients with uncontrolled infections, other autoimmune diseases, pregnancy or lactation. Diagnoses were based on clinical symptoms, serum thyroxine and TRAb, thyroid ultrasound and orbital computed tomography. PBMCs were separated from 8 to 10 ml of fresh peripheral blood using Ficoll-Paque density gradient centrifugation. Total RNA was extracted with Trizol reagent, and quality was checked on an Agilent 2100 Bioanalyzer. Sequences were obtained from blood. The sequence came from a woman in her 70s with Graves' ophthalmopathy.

Read as DNA, the sequence is TGTGCCAGCAGCCAAGGTTCATCAAAGGGCGAGCAGTACTTC. This gives the protein CASSQGSSKGEQYF. The rearrangement joined TRBV3-1 to TRBJ2-7; no confident D gene assignment can be made. For CDR1 and CDR2, the germline V gene (reference sequence) lists LGHDT and YNNKEL. Counted from cysteine to phenylalanine, this CDR3 has 14 amino acids. Only the CDR3 DNA is retained, 42 bases long and in frame from the first base. The V and J ends are trimmed by 1 base and 6 bases, leaving 13 bases between them.